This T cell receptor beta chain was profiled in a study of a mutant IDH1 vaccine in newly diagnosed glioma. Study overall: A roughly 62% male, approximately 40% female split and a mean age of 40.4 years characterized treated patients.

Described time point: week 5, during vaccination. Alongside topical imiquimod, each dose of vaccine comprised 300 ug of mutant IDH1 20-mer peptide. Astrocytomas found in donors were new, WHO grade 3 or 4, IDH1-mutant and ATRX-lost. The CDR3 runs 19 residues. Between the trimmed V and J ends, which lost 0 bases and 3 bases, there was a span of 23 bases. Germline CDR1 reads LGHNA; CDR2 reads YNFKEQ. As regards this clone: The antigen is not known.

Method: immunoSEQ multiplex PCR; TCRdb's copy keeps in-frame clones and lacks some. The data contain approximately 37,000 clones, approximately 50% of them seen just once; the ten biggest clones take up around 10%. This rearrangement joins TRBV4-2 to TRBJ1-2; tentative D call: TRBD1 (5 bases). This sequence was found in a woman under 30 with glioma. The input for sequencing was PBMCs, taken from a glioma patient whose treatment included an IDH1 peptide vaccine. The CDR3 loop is CASSQDPPLVGGRDYGYTF. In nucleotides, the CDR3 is TGTGCCAGCAGCCAAGATCCCCCTCTGGTTGGGGGTAGGGACTATGGCTACACCTTC.